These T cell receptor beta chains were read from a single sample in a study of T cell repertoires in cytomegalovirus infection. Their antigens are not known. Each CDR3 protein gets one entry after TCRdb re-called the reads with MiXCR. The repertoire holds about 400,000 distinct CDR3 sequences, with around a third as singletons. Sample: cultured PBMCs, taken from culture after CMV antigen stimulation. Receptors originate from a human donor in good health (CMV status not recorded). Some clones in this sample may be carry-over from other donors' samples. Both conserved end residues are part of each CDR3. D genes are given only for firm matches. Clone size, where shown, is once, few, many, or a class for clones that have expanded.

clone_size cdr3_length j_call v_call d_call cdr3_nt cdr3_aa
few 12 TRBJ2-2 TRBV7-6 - TGTGCCAGCAGGCAAGGTCGGGGGGAGCTGTTTTTT CASRQGRGELFF
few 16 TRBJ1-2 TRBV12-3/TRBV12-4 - TGTGCCAGCAGTTTAAGGGGCGGAGAGATCTCCTTTGGCTACACCTTC CASSLRGGEISFGYTF
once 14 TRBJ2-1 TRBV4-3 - TGCGCCAGCAGCCTGGGGGCTACCCACAATGAGCAGTTCTTC CASSLGATHNEQFF
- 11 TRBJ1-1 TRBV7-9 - TGTGCCAGCACCCGCCAGACTGAAGCTTTCTTT CASTRQTEAFF
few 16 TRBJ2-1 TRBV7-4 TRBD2 TGTGCCAGCAGCGCCTATAGCGGGATACTGTACAATGAGCAGTTCTTC CASSAYSGILYNEQFF
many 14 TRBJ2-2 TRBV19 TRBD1 TGTGCCACCCGGACAGGGGGGAACACCGGGGAGCTGTTTTTT CATRTGGNTGELFF
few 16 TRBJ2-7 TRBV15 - TGTGCCACCAGCAGAGGTTACGACCGGCGCTCCTACGAGCAGTACTTC CATSRGYDRRSYEQYF
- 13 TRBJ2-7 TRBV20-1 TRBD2 TGCAGTGCCTTGAGCGGGAGAGGCTACGAGCAGTACTTC CSALSGRGYEQYF
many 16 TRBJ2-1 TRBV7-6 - TGTGCCAGCAGCTTAGACAGGGTATATAGCAGCAATGAGCAGTTCTTC CASSLDRVYSSNEQFF
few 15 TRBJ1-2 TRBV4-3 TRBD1 TGCGCCAGCAGCCAAGTCCGGGACAGTAACTATGGCTACACCTTC CASSQVRDSNYGYTF
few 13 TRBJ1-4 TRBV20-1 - TGCAGCTCCCGGAGCACTTCTAATGAAAAACTGTTTTTT CSSRSTSNEKLFF
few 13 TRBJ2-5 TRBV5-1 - TGCGCCAGCAGCTTGAGGGCCCAAGAGACCCAGTACTTC CASSLRAQETQYF
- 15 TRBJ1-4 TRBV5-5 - TGTGCCAGCAGCTTGACCACCCTCCCACAGGAAAAACTGTTTTTT CASSLTTLPQEKLFF
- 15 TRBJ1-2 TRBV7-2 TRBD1 TGTGCCAGCAGCTTAGAGGGACAGGCTAACTATGGCTACACCTTC CASSLEGQANYGYTF
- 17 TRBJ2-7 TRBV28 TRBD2 TGTGCCAGCGGACGATCTGGTAGCGGGATCTTGTCCTACGAGCAGTACTTC CASGRSGSGILSYEQYF
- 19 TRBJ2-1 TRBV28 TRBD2 TGTGCCAGCAGTTTACTCTCCGGGTTGGGTATACGGACTAGCGGGAGACAGTTCTTC CASSLLSGLGIRTSGRQFF
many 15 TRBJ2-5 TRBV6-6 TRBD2 TGTGCCAGCAGCCGGACTAGCGGGAGATCAGAGACCCAGTACTTC CASSRTSGRSETQYF
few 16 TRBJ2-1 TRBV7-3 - TGTGCCAGCAGCTTAACGTTGAGCGCTACCTACAATGAGCAGTTCTTC CASSLTLSATYNEQFF
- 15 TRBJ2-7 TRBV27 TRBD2 TGTGCCAGCAGTCGCCGGAAAGCGGGAGTTTCCGAGCAGTACTTC CASSRRKAGVSEQYF
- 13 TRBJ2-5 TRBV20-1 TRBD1 TGCAGTGCTAGTTTGCAGGGGGAAAAGACCCAGTACTTC CSASLQGEKTQYF
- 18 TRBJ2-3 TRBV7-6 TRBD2 TGTGCCAGCAGCTTAGCGCGGCCTAGCGGGACGAGCACAGATACGCAGTATTTT CASSLARPSGTSTDTQYF
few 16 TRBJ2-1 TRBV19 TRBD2 TGTGCCAGTAGGAGGACTAGCGGAACCCCCTACAATGAGCAGTTCTTC CASRRTSGTPYNEQFF
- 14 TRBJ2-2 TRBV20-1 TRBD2 TGCAGTGTACCGGGACTAGCCTTTTCCGGGGAGCTGTTTTTT CSVPGLAFSGELFF
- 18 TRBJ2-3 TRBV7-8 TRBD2 TGTGCCAGCAGCTTAGCGGTGCTAGCGGGATCTAGCACAGATACGCAGTATTTT CASSLAVLAGSSTDTQYF
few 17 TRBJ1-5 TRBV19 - TGTGCCAGTAGTATAGATGGAAAGGGATATAGCAATCAGCCCCAGCATTTT CASSIDGKGYSNQPQHF
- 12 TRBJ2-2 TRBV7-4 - TGTGCCAGCAGCCGTACACGCGGGGAGCTGTTTTTT CASSRTRGELFF
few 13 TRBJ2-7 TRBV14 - TGTGCCAGCAGCCCCGCAACTTCATCCGAGCAGTACTTC CASSPATSSEQYF
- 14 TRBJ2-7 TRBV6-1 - TGTGCCAGCAGCCAAGTCTCCTGGGGCTACGAGCAGTACTTC CASSQVSWGYEQYF
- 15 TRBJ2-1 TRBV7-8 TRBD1 TGTGCCAGCAGCTCGGGGGACAGGGTGTACAATGAGCAGTTCTTC CASSSGDRVYNEQFF
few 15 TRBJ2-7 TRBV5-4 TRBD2 TGTGCCAGCAGCTTCGAACTAGCGGTCTCCTACGAGCAGTACTTC CASSFELAVSYEQYF
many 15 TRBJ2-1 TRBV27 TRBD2 TGTGCCAGCAGCCGGACTAGCGGGAGGGCCAATGAGCAGTTCTTC CASSRTSGRANEQFF
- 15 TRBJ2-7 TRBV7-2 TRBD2 TGTGCCAGCAGCGTTACGGTAGCGGGATATGGCGAGCAGTACTTC CASSVTVAGYGEQYF
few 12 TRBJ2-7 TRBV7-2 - TGTGCCAGCAGCTTATTTGTATCCGAGCAGTACTTC CASSLFVSEQYF
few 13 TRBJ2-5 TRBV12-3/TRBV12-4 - TGTGCCAGCAGCAGGTTCATGACAGAGACCCAGTACTTC CASSRFMTETQYF
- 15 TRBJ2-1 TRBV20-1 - TGCAGTGCTAGAGATTCTAGCGTCCCCTACAATGAGCAGTTCTTC CSARDSSVPYNEQFF
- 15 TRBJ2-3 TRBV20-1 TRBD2 TGCAGTGCTTTAGCCACTAGCGGTAGCACAGATACGCAGTATTTT CSALATSGSTDTQYF
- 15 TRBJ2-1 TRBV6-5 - TGTGCCAGCAGTTACTCGGGCAGGTCCTACAATGAGCAGTTCTTC CASSYSGRSYNEQFF
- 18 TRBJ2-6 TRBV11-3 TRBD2 TGTGCCAGCAGCCAATGGAGCGGGATGGTCTCTGGGGCCAACGTCCTGACTTTC CASSQWSGMVSGANVLTF
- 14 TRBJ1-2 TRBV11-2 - TGTGCCAGCAGCTTAGTGCGACAGGACTATGGCTACACCTTC CASSLVRQDYGYTF